The rows below give T cell receptor beta chains drawn from one sample of a study of blood T cell repertoires in COVID-19. TCRdb's copy holds only in-frame clones and misses some; the assay was immunoSEQ multiplex PCR. Of 200,000 to 300,000 clones in the sample, 85% were seen once. The sequencing input was peripheral blood. These receptors all stem from a woman aged 55-69 years with active or convalescent COVID-19. CDR3s include the opening cysteine and the closing phenylalanine or tryptophan. D genes are given only for firm matches. The size of a clone is reported for some rows only, either as once, few or many, or as a class for expanded clones.

few	NA	TRBV3-1/TRBV3-2	TRBJ2-5	TGTGCCAGCAGCCCGGGGGTCCGGGAGACCCAGTACTTC	CASSPGVRETQYF
NA	NA	TRBV7-9	TRBJ1-2	TGTGCCAGCAGCACTAGGGGGGGTTATGGCTACACCTTC	CASSTRGGYGYTF
NA	NA	TRBV19	TRBJ1-2	TGTGCCAGTAGTACCAGGGCGAGTGGCTACACCTTC	CASSTRASGYTF
NA	TRBD2	TRBV10-3	TRBJ2-1	TGTGCCATCTCCGCTAGCGGGGGGGCGTACAATGAGCAGTTCTTC	CAISASGGAYNEQFF
NA	NA	TRBV6-1	TRBJ1-2	TGTGCCAGCAGTGAATACAGTGGCGGCTACACCTTC	CASSEYSGGYTF
NA	TRBD1	TRBV19	TRBJ1-3	TGTGCCAGTAGTATCGCCGGGACAGGGGCCCTCTCTGGAAACACCATATATTTT	CASSIAGTGALSGNTIYF
few	NA	TRBV6-5	TRBJ1-2	TGTGCCAGTCGAGGGGGGGGCACCTATGGCTACACCTTC	CASRGGGTYGYTF
once	TRBD1	TRBV5-1	TRBJ1-2	TGCGCCAGCAGCTCCTCCGGGACAGGGGCCAACTATGGCTACACCTTC	CASSSSGTGANYGYTF
NA	NA	TRBV4-1	TRBJ1-1	TGCGCCAGCAGCCAATCTCGAACAGGTTTGAACACTGAAGCTTTCTTT	CASSQSRTGLNTEAFF
NA	NA	TRBV27	TRBJ2-1	TGTGCCAGCAGCGGGGGTAACAATGAGCAGTTCTTC	CASSGGNNEQFF
NA	TRBD2	TRBV24-1	TRBJ2-3	TGTGCCACCAGTGAGGACCCGAGACTAGCGGGGGGGACAGATACGCAGTATTTT	CATSEDPRLAGGTDTQYF
once	TRBD2	TRBV19	TRBJ2-1	TGTGCCAGTAGTGTGGGGACTAGCGGACCGGGGTACAATGAGCAGTTCTTC	CASSVGTSGPGYNEQFF
NA	NA	TRBV11-3	TRBJ1-1	TGTGCCAGCAGCCGAAGCGGGGTTCGGAACACTGAAGCTTTCTTT	CASSRSGVRNTEAFF
NA	TRBD1	TRBV2	TRBJ2-3	TGTGCCAGCAGGGCCGGGACAGGTTCTCGCACAGATACGCAGTATTTT	CASRAGTGSRTDTQYF
NA	TRBD2	TRBV5-4	TRBJ2-1	TGTGCCAGCAGCAATCGGACTAGCGGACTCAATGAGCAGTTCTTC	CASSNRTSGLNEQFF
NA	NA	TRBV19	TRBJ1-4	TGTGCCAGTAGTTCGGGGTGGGATGAAAAACTGTTTTTT	CASSSGWDEKLFF
NA	TRBD2	TRBV19	TRBJ2-2	TGTGCCAGTAGTATCAGGAGCGGGAGAAACGGGGAGCTGTTTTTT	CASSIRSGRNGELFF
once	NA	TRBV3-1/TRBV3-2	TRBJ2-2	TGTGCCAGCAGCCAAGGGGGGGGCCCAAGGACCGGGGAGCTGTTTTTT	CASSQGGGPRTGELFF
few	TRBD1	TRBV4-2	TRBJ1-6	TGTGCCAGCAGCGAGGACAGGGGTAGGGTCTATAATTCACCCCTCCACTTT	CASSEDRGRVYNSPLHF
few	NA	TRBV5-8	TRBJ1-2	TGTGCCAGCAGCTTCGGGGGTCGTTATGGCTACACCTTC	CASSFGGRYGYTF
NA	NA	TRBV2	TRBJ1-1	TGTGCCAGCAGTGAATCGGGGACTGAAGCTTTCTTT	CASSESGTEAFF
NA	TRBD2	TRBV6-5	TRBJ2-7	TGTGCCACCAGCACTAGCGGGAGTGTCTACGAGCAGTACTTC	CATSTSGSVYEQYF
NA	NA	TRBV5-1	TRBJ1-1	TGCGCCAGCAGCGTGGTCGGGAACACTGAAGCTTTCTTT	CASSVVGNTEAFF
NA	NA	TRBV24-1	TRBJ1-2	TGTGCCACCAGGCCTAAGAATGGTGGCTACACCTTC	CATRPKNGGYTF
NA	NA	TRBV7-2	TRBJ2-3	TGTGCCAGCAGCTTAGACGCGGCGGCAGATACGCAGTATTTT	CASSLDAAADTQYF
NA	NA	TRBV5-6	TRBJ2-2	TGTGCCAGCAGCTTGGCCGTGCTAGCGAGGCCCACCGGGGAGCTGTTTTTT	CASSLAVLARPTGELFF
NA	TRBD2	TRBV3-1/TRBV3-2	TRBJ2-7	TGTGCCAGCAGCCAAGAGCCGGGACTATACTACGAGCAGTACTTC	CASSQEPGLYYEQYF
NA	NA	TRBV30	TRBJ1-4	TGTGCCTGGAGCAGGTTGTTGGTCGAAAAACTGTTTTTT	CAWSRLLVEKLFF
NA	NA	TRBV30	TRBJ1-1	TGTGCCTGGAAGCCCACCCCGACAGGTTGGGGGACTGAAGCTTTCTTT	CAWKPTPTGWGTEAFF
NA	NA	TRBV5-4	TRBJ2-7	TGTGCCAGCAGCACTGACACCTCCTACGAGCAGTACTTC	CASSTDTSYEQYF
NA	NA	TRBV10-2	TRBJ2-3	TGCGCCAGCCGGCCAGGCAGTGTCACAGATACGCAGTATTTT	CASRPGSVTDTQYF
NA	NA	TRBV27	TRBJ2-2	TGTGCCAGCAGTTCATTACGGACCGGGGAGCTGTTTTTT	CASSSLRTGELFF
NA	TRBD2	TRBV11-3	TRBJ2-1	TGTGCCAGCAGCCCCAGGGGGACTAGCGGCGACAATGAGCAGTTCTTC	CASSPRGTSGDNEQFF
NA	TRBD2	TRBV5-6	TRBJ2-3	TGTGCCAGCAGCCTTAGGACTAGCTCAGATACGCAGTATTTT	CASSLRTSSDTQYF
NA	NA	TRBV9	TRBJ2-7	TGTGCCAGCAGCCCCTCTACAGCGGACTTCTACGAGCAGTACTTC	CASSPSTADFYEQYF
few	NA	TRBV5-1	TRBJ2-7	TGCGCCAGCAGCCAAGGGTTCAGCGGTGGGGACGAGCAGTACTTC	CASSQGFSGGDEQYF
NA	TRBD1	TRBV7-9	TRBJ1-4	TGTGCCAGCAGCTTAGCGTTGGCAGGGGGTGGTTCGAAACTGTTTTTT	CASSLALAGGGSKLFF
few	NA	TRBV7-8	TRBJ1-6	TGTGCCAGCAGCTTAGCGCGGGGGCGTACACCCCTCCACTTT	CASSLARGRTPLHF
few	TRBD1	TRBV5-1	TRBJ2-1	TGCGCCAGCAGCTTAAGGGACAGATACAATGAGCAGTTCTTC	CASSLRDRYNEQFF
NA	TRBD1	TRBV6-6	TRBJ1-1	TGTGCCAGCAGTTACAAGACAGGGTTGAACACTGAAGCTTTCTTT	CASSYKTGLNTEAFF
NA	NA	TRBV3-1/TRBV3-2	TRBJ2-7	TGTGCCAGCAGCCAATCCCAAGAGCAGTACTTC	CASSQSQEQYF
NA	NA	TRBV6-5	TRBJ1-5	TGTGCCAGCCGCAGGGCTCGAGATCAGCCCCAGCATTTT	CASRRARDQPQHF
NA	TRBD1	TRBV5-1	TRBJ2-5	TGCGCCAGCAGCTTGGTGCCACAGGGGCAAGAGACCCAGTACTTC	CASSLVPQGQETQYF
NA	TRBD1	TRBV4-1	TRBJ2-1	TGCGCCAGCAGCCAAGACCCGGGACAGAACAATGAGCAGTTCTTC	CASSQDPGQNNEQFF
NA	NA	TRBV2	TRBJ1-6	TGTGCCAGCAGGGCAGGGTCACCCCTCCACTTT	CASRAGSPLHF
NA	TRBD1	TRBV6-5	TRBJ2-7	TGTGCCACCTCAGGGGGTCCCTACGAGCAGTACTTC	CATSGGPYEQYF
NA	TRBD2	TRBV5-1	TRBJ2-5	TGCGCCAGCAGCTTGAGGCGGACTAGCAGTGGAGAGACCCAGTACTTC	CASSLRRTSSGETQYF
NA	TRBD2	TRBV19	TRBJ2-5	TGTGCCAGTAGTATGGCGGGAGTGGGAGAGACCCAGTACTTC	CASSMAGVGETQYF
NA	TRBD1	TRBV7-7	TRBJ2-5	TGTGCTAGCAGCACAGGAGGGGACAGGGCTATTGAGACCCAGTACTTC	CASSTGGDRAIETQYF
NA	TRBD1	TRBV4-1	TRBJ1-3	TGCGCCAGCAGCCAAAACGTCAGGGGGTTTACTGGAAACACCATATATTTT	CASSQNVRGFTGNTIYF
NA	TRBD2	TRBV6-5	TRBJ2-3	TGTGCCAGCAGTAGATTAGCGGGCGGCACAGATACGCAGTATTTT	CASSRLAGGTDTQYF
NA	TRBD1	TRBV6-2/TRBV6-3	TRBJ2-2	TGTGCCAGCAGTTGGACCCGACAGGGCGGGGAGCTGTTTTTT	CASSWTRQGGELFF
NA	TRBD2	TRBV11-2	TRBJ2-5	TGTGCCAGCAGCCCCCCTAGCGGGGAAGAGACCCAGTACTTC	CASSPPSGEETQYF
NA	TRBD1	TRBV2	TRBJ1-6	TGTGCCAGCAGTCAAACAGGGGGTAGTATCAATTCACCCCTCCACTTT	CASSQTGGSINSPLHF
NA	TRBD1	TRBV18	TRBJ1-5	TGTGCCAGCTCACCATCCCCCCGGACAGGGGAGGATCAGCCCCAGCATTTT	CASSPSPRTGEDQPQHF